Below, one TCR beta chain is given with its context. This sample is drawn from a study of monozygotic twins with inflammatory bowel disease. The CDR3 runs to 18 residues. Germline V CDR1 and CDR2: SGHVS, FQNEAQ. For each CDR3 protein, TCRdb gives one entry from its re-call of the 5' RACE reads, without DNA. Here the sample table reports about 300,000 distinct CDR3 sequences. This rearrangement joins TRBV7-8 to TRBJ1-2; checking the TCRdb D call of TRBD1 is not possible without DNA. What was sequenced was blood. This TCR was sampled from a human donor with ulcerative colitis or Crohn's disease, or a healthy co-twin of an affected twin (not recorded which). The CDR3 sequence: CASSLAVLYGEGNYGYTF.